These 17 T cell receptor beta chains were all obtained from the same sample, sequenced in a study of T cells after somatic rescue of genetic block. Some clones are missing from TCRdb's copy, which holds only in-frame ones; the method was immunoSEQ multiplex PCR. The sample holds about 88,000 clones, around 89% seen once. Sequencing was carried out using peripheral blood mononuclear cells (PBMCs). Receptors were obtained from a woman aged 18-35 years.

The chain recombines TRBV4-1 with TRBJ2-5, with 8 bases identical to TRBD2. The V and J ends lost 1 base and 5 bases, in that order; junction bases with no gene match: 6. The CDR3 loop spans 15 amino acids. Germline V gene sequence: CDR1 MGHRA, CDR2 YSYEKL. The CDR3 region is CASSQVGSGSETQYF. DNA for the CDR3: TGCGCCAGCAGCCAAGTCGGCAGCGGGAGTGAGACCCAGTACTTC.

CDR3 coding DNA: TGTGCCAGCAGTGAATTGAGGACAGCTCAGCAGTTCTTC. This encodes CASSELRTAQQFF. V and J are TRBV6-4 and TRBJ2-1, with D perhaps matching TRBD1 (6 bases). Germline V gene data show CDR1 as MRHNA and CDR2 as SNTAGT. The CDR3 is 13 amino acids. Trimming stripped 3 bases from V and 11 bases from J, with 14 bases between.

CDR3 region: CATGRSDSGANVLTF. The CDR3 DNA reads as TGTGCCACCGGACGGTCAGACTCTGGGGCCAACGTCCTGACTTTC. This chain uses TRBV15 with TRBJ2-6, with no clear D. Looked up from germline, CDR1 is LNHNV and CDR2 is YYDKDF (reference sequence). This CDR3 is 15 amino acids long. The V end lost 8 bases, the J end lost 0 bases, and 11 bases lay between the germline ends.

The CDR3 region is CASSPWGGNEDYGYTF. The CDR3 DNA reads as TGTGCCAGCAGCCCATGGGGGGGAAATGAAGACTATGGCTACACCTTC. The chain employs TRBV13 and TRBJ1-2, with D possibly TRBD1 on 5 matching bases. This CDR3 is built from 16 residues. CDR1 is PRHDT and CDR2 is FYEKMQ in the germline V gene (reference sequence). Trimming shortened V by 5 bases and J by 3 bases, and 19 bases separated the two germline ends.

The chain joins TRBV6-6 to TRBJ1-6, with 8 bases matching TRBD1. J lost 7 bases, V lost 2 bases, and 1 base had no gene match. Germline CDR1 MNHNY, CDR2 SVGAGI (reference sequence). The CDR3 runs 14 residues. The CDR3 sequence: CASSYRQGNSPLHF. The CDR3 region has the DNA TGTGCCAGCAGTTACAGACAGGGGAATTCACCCCTCCACTTT.

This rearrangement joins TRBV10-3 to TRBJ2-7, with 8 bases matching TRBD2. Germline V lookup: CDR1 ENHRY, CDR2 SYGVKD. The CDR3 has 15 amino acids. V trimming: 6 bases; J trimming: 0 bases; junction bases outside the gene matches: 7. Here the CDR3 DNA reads TGTGCCATCAGCCATAGCGGGACCCCCTCCTACGAGCAGTACTTC. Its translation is CAISHSGTPSYEQYF.

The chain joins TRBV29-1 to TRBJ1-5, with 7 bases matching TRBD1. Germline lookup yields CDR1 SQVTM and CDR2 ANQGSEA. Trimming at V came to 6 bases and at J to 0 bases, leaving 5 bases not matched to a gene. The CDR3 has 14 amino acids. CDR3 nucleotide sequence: TGCAGCGTCGCGACAGGGAATAGCAATCAGCCCCAGCATTTT. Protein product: CSVATGNSNQPQHF. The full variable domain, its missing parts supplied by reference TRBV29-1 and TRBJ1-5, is SAVISQKPSRDICQRGTSLTIQCQVDSQVTMMFWYRQQPGQSLTLIATANQGSEATYESGFVIDKFPISRPNLTFSTLTVSNMSPEDSSIYLCSVATGNSNQPQHFGDGTRLSIL.

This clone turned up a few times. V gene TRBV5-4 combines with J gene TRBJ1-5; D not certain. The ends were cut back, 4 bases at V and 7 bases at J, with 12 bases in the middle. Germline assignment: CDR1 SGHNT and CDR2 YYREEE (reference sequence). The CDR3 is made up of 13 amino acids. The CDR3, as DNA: TGTGCCAGCAGCCCAGACCCGGGGCAGCCCCAGCATTTT. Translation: CASSPDPGQPQHF.

The CDR3 reads CASRGAVDTQYF. CDR3 nucleotide sequence: TGTGCCAGCAGAGGGGCCGTGGATACGCAGTATTTT. This chain uses TRBV2 with TRBJ2-3, with D maybe TRBD1 (5 bases). V lost 6 bases and J lost 6, with 10 bases in between. This CDR3 is 12 amino acids long. Per the germline V gene, CDR1 is SNHLY and CDR2 is FYNNEI.

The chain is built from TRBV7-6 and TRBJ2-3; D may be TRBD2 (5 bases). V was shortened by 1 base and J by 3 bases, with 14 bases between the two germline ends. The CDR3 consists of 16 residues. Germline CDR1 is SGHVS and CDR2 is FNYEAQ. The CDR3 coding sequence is TGTGCCAGCAGCTTAGGGGTGGGAGTGGGAACAGATACGCAGTATTTT. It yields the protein CASSLGVGVGTDTQYF.

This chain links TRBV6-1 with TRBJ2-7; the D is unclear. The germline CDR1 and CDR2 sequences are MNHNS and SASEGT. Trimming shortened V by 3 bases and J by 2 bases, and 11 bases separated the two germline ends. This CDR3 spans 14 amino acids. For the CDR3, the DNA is TGTGCCAGCAGTGAGTTCCCCAGACCCTACGAGCAGTACTTC. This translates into CASSEFPRPYEQYF.

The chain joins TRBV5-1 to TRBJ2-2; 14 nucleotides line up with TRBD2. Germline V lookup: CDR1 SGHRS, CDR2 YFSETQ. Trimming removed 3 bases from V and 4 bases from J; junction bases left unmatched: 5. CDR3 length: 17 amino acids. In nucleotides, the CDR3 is TGCGCCAGCAGCTGGGGACTAGCGGGAGATAGCACCGGGGAGCTGTTTTTT. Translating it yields CASSWGLAGDSTGELFF.

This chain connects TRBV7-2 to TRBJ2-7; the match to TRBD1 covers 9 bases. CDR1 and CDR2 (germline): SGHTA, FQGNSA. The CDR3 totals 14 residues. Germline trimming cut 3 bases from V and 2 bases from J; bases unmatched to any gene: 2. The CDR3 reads CASSLRQGAYEQYF. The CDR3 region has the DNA TGTGCCAGCAGCTTGAGACAGGGGGCCTACGAGCAGTACTTC.

The CDR3 loop is CAWGTGGSNQPQHF. In DNA form, the CDR3 reads TGTGCCTGGGGAACAGGGGGAAGCAATCAGCCCCAGCATTTT. The chain carries TRBV30 and TRBJ1-5; 8 bases agree with TRBD1. The CDR3 totals 14 residues. V lost 5 bases, J lost 1 base, and 4 bases stayed unmatched. Looked up from germline, CDR1 is GTSNPN and CDR2 is SVGIG (reference sequence).

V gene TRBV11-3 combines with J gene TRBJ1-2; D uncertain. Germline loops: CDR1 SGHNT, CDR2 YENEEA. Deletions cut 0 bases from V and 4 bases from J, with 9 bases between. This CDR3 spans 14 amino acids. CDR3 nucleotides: TGTGCCAGCAGCTTAGACCCGCAGTCCTATGGCTACACCTTC. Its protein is CASSLDPQSYGYTF.

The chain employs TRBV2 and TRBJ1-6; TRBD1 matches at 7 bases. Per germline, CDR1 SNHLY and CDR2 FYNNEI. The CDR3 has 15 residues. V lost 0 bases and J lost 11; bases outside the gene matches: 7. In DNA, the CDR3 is TGTGCCAGCAGTGAAGCGTTCGGGACAGCAGCACCCCTCCACTTT. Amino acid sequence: CASSEAFGTAAPLHF. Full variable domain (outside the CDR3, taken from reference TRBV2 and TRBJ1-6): EPEVTQTPSHQVTQMGQEVILRCVPISNHLYFYWYRQILGQKVEFLVSFYNNEISEKSEIFDDQFSVERPDGSNFTLKIRSTKLEDSAMYFCASSEAFGTAAPLHFGNGTRLTVT.

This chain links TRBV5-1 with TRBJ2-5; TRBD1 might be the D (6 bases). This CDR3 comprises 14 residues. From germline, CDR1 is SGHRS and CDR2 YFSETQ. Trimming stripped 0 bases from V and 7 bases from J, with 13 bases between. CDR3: CASSLAQGRGTQYF. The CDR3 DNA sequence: TGCGCCAGCAGCTTGGCGCAGGGGCGAGGGACCCAGTACTTC.